The rows below give T cell receptor beta chains drawn from one sample of a study of identical twins. From the 5' RACE reads, TCRdb called clonotypes with MiXCR, one entry per CDR3 protein. The sample has about 190,000 distinct CDR3 sequences; roughly 15% are singletons. The same sample was also used in a study of T cells expressing NK-cell markers.

The material sequenced was CD8+ T cells sorted from blood. These receptor sequences come from a woman aged 18-29 years in good health. CDR3s include the opening cysteine and the closing phenylalanine or tryptophan. Fields, in order: clone size, D gene, J gene, V gene, CDR3 protein, CDR3 DNA. A D gene is named only where the DNA matches it firmly. Clone size is not always given. Where it is, it says once, few, many or a class for expanded clones.

>NA|NA|TRBJ2-1|TRBV6-1
CASTPSAGGMNEQFF
TGTGCCAGCACCCCCTCCGCAGGGGGGATGAATGAGCAGTTCTTC
>few|TRBD2|TRBJ2-5|TRBV12-3/TRBV12-4
CASTTSGRQETQYF
TGTGCCAGTACGACTAGCGGGAGACAAGAGACCCAGTACTTC
>NA|TRBD1|TRBJ2-5|TRBV12-3/TRBV12-4
CASSSDRGRKTQYF
TGTGCCAGCAGTTCGGACAGGGGAAGGAAGACCCAGTACTTC
>NA|TRBD2|TRBJ2-7|TRBV4-3
CASSPGLAGGTYEQYF
TGCGCCAGCAGCCCGGGACTAGCGGGAGGGACTTACGAGCAGTACTTC
>few|NA|TRBJ2-1|TRBV11-2
CASSSQPGPNTASEQFF
TGTGCCAGCAGCTCTCAACCGGGACCGAATACCGCCAGTGAGCAGTTCTTC
>few|NA|TRBJ1-1|TRBV28
CASSLRGYTEAFF
TGTGCCAGCAGTTTAAGAGGGTACACTGAAGCTTTCTTT
>NA|TRBD1|TRBJ2-5|TRBV27
CASSWTGGAGETQYF
TGTGCCAGCAGTTGGACAGGGGGCGCGGGGGAGACCCAGTACTTC
>few|NA|TRBJ2-4|TRBV28
CASNTPLTDQNIQYF
TGTGCCAGCAATACCCCCCTTACCGACCAAAACATTCAGTACTTC
>NA|NA|TRBJ2-1|TRBV6-2/TRBV6-3
CASSYIGQRNEQFF
TGTGCCAGCAGTTATATCGGACAGAGAAATGAGCAGTTCTTC
>NA|TRBD2|TRBJ2-7|TRBV9
CASSALAGVYEQYF
TGTGCCAGCAGCGCTCTAGCGGGGGTCTACGAGCAGTACTTC
>few|NA|TRBJ2-3|TRBV4-2
CASSQEESGSGFLDTQYF
TGTGCCAGCAGCCAAGAGGAATCCGGGAGCGGGTTTTTAGATACGCAGTATTTT
>NA|NA|TRBJ2-7|TRBV5-6
CASSSHLQGIDEQYF
TGTGCCAGCAGCTCCCACCTACAGGGAATAGACGAGCAGTACTTC
>few|TRBD1|TRBJ2-2|TRBV9
CASSATGSSGELFF
TGTGCCAGCAGCGCGACAGGGTCCAGCGGGGAGCTGTTTTTT
>NA|NA|TRBJ2-1|TRBV12-3/TRBV12-4
CASSFWHPFYNEQFF
TGTGCCAGCAGTTTTTGGCACCCCTTTTACAATGAGCAGTTCTTC